This T cell receptor beta chain was recovered during a study of blood T cell repertoires in COVID-19. Study information: Specimens from acute and convalescent COVID-19 originated in the United States, Italy and Spain.

Original data processing: Reference gene primer amplification gave estimated nucleated cell counts. The method was immunoSEQ multiplex PCR; TCRdb's version includes in-frame clones alone and lacks a portion of them. V and J calls plus clone size are reproduced from that table; the DNA served to infer D and trimming. The sample includes 250,000 to 350,000 clones, 85% to 90% seen only once; the top ten take over 5%. Germline CDR1 reads SGHAT; CDR2 reads FQNNGV. The V end was cut by 1 base, the J end by 0 bases, with 8 bases between. The CDR3 extends over 15 amino acids. Input material: peripheral blood. The chain has TRBV11-2 and TRBJ2-3; D is undetermined. The clonotype was recovered from a woman aged 50 to 60 with COVID-19, enrolled during active disease. CDR3 bases: TGTGCCAGCAGCTTAGGTTCCCCGAGCACAGATACGCAGTATTTT. Encoded protein: CASSLGSPSTDTQYF.